This record concerns one TCR beta chain sequence. No antigen is known for it. This sample was included in a study of cytomegalovirus exposure and HLA in healthy donors. Across the whole study: The early release's HLA-typed donors yielded roughly 85 million unique TCRs. Findings and caveats of the study: Researchers reported in a later analysis that a missense DCLRE1C variant was tied to TCR beta V- and J-gene trimming.

The PCR contained 60 Vbeta and 13 Jbeta primers. The data were produced by immunoSEQ multiplex PCR, yet TCRdb's version contains in-frame clones alone and is incomplete. This table has 150,000 to 250,000 clones, approximately 79% appearing once. Germline CDR1 and CDR2: SGDLS and YYNGEE. J gave up 10 bases and V 3 bases, and 12 bases lay outside the gene matches. This CDR3 region has 14 residues. The chain has TRBV9 and TRBJ1-2, with 7 bases that match TRBD1. Sequencing was carried out using PBMCs. The source of this sequence is a girl aged 10-17 years in good health and CMV-seropositive. CDR3 nucleotides: TGTGCCAGCAGCGCTACCCCGGGACAGTTACCCTACACCTTC. Translated, it gives CASSATPGQLPYTF.